One and the same sample provided the 26 T cell receptor beta chains below, sequenced in a study of T cell repertoires in cytomegalovirus infection. Antigens for these TCRs are unknown. TCRdb re-called the reads through MiXCR, storing one row per CDR3 protein. The sample includes some 560,000 distinct CDR3 sequences, almost 40% of them seen just once. The source material was cultured PBMCs, sampled from culture after CMV antigen stimulation. Receptors were obtained from a human donor in good health (CMV status not recorded). Some clones in this sample may be carry-over from other donors' samples.

V is TRBV12-3 or TRBV12-4 and J is TRBJ1-6; 10 bases line up with TRBD1. J was trimmed by 14 bases and V by 5 bases; bases with no gene match: 9. This CDR3 comprises 14 residues. The CDR3 bases are TGTGCCAGCAGTCCGCGCCGGGACAGGGGTTCCCTCCACTTT. Protein: CASSPRRDRGSLHF.

This clonotype was seen only a few times. The chain employs TRBV12-3 or TRBV12-4 and TRBJ2-2; D is unresolved. The CDR3 runs 13 residues. Trimming removed 2 bases from V and 6 bases from J, with 7 bases in between. The CDR3 DNA sequence: TGTGCCAGCAGTTTAAGGCGCGCCGGGGAGCTGTTTTTT. The encoded protein is CASSLRRAGELFF.

The chain uses TRBV12-3 or TRBV12-4 and TRBJ1-1, with D maybe TRBD1 (5 bases). Trimming removed 2 bases from V and 0 bases from J, with 7 bases in between. CDR3 length: 14 amino acids. CDR3: CASSLWGLNTEAFF. The CDR3 coding sequence is TGTGCCAGCAGTTTATGGGGGTTGAACACTGAAGCTTTCTTT.

The rearrangement joins TRBV7-2 to TRBJ2-6; D is undetermined. Deletions cut 1 base from V and 3 bases from J, with 4 bases between. Germline CDR1 SGHTA, CDR2 FQGNSA. CDR3 length equals 14 residues. The CDR3 sequence is CASSLVGGANVLTF. CDR3 DNA: TGTGCCAGCAGCTTAGTGGGTGGGGCCAACGTCCTGACTTTC.

This chain uses TRBV6-2 or TRBV6-3 with TRBJ2-5; 7 nucleotides line up with TRBD2. CDR3 length: 14 amino acids. V was pared by 8 bases and J by 2 bases, with 8 bases of the junction left unmatched. Germline V CDR1 and CDR2: MNHEY, SVGEGT. The CDR3 is CASGRTAGQETQYF. CDR3 sequence (DNA): TGTGCCAGCGGGCGTACAGCGGGGCAAGAGACCCAGTACTTC.

The V and J genes are TRBV12-3 or TRBV12-4 and TRBJ1-5; the match to TRBD1 covers 7 bases. The J segment lost 9 bases and the V segment lost 7 bases, leaving 12 bases of the junction unmatched. The CDR3 runs to 14 residues. DNA for the CDR3: TGTGCCAGCACCGGGGACAGTTGGGGGGGGCCCCAGCATTTT. Amino acids: CASTGDSWGGPQHF.

This chain links TRBV6-8 with TRBJ2-7, with 10 bases fitting TRBD2. The CDR3 is 13 amino acids. With 10 bases clipped from V and 2 bases from J, the junction kept 5 bases outside the gene matches. CDR1 MNHGY and CDR2 SAAAGT come from the germline V gene. The CDR3 is CANRTSGPYEQYF. The CDR3 DNA is TGTGCCAACAGGACTAGCGGCCCCTACGAGCAGTACTTC.

There are a few counts of this clonotype. For the CDR3, the DNA is TGCAGTGCTGACGACCTCTCTAGGGAGCAGTACTTC. Translation gives CSADDLSREQYF. The chain links TRBV20-1 to TRBJ2-7; no firm D call. V lost 5 bases and J 7 bases, leaving 15 bases between the germline ends. CDR1 is DFQATT and CDR2 is SNEGSKA in the germline V gene (reference sequence). The CDR3 sequence is 12 residues long.

This clonotype came up many times. V gene TRBV7-2 combines with J gene TRBJ2-5, with TRBD1 matching over 9 bases. Germline CDR1 SGHTA, CDR2 FQGNSA. Trimming removed 5 bases from V and 5 bases from J; junction bases left unmatched: 9. The CDR3 consists of 15 residues. The CDR3 here is CASSQPTTGGETQYF. In DNA, the CDR3 is TGTGCCAGCAGCCAACCAACGACAGGGGGGGAGACCCAGTACTTC.

CDR3: CASSTSGRGTGELFF. Written as DNA, the CDR3 is TGTGCCAGCAGCACTAGCGGGAGAGGGACCGGGGAGCTGTTTTTT. The J gene is TRBJ2-2, the V gene TRBV7-9, with 11 bases that match TRBD2. With V trimmed by 5 bases and J by 5 bases, 4 bases remained unmatched. Germline V gene lookup returns CDR1 SEHNR and CDR2 FQNEAQ (reference sequence). The CDR3 extends over 15 amino acids. Full variable domain (remainder filled in from reference TRBV7-9 and TRBJ2-2): DTGVSQNPRHKITKRGQNVTFRCDPISEHNRLYWYRQTLGQGPEFLTYFQNEAQLEKSRLLSDRFSAERPKGSFSTLEIQRTEQGDSAMYLCASSTSGRGTGELFFGEGSRLTVL.

This clonotype came up a few times. The V gene is TRBV27, the J gene TRBJ1-5, with D maybe TRBD1 (5 bases). The CDR3 runs to 13 residues. V lost 1 base, J lost 7 bases, and 8 bases lay in between. Germline CDR1 is MNHEY and CDR2 is SMNVEV (reference sequence). The CDR3 reads CASSLFRDQPQHF. The CDR3 DNA reads TGTGCCAGCAGTTTATTCCGGGACCAGCCCCAGCATTTT.

The CDR3 bases are TGTGCCAGCAGCATCGGACTAGCGGGGTATCAATCGGGCACAGATACGCAGTATTTT. As protein: CASSIGLAGYQSGTDTQYF. V gene TRBV9 combines with J gene TRBJ2-3; 12 positions agree with TRBD2. J was trimmed by 1 base and V by 4 bases; bases with no gene match: 13. The CDR3 is 19 residues long. CDR1 is SGDLS and CDR2 is YYNGEE in the germline V gene.

A few counts support this clonotype. The J gene is TRBJ2-1, the V gene TRBV30; D is perhaps TRBD1 (6 bases). The germline V gene has CDR1 GTSNPN and CDR2 SVGIG (reference sequence). Trimming removed 7 bases at V and 0 bases at J, with 16 bases between. This CDR3 contains 15 residues. CDR3 sequence reads: CAYTTGFRSYNEQFF. DNA for the CDR3: TGTGCCTACACCACAGGGTTTCGCTCCTACAATGAGCAGTTCTTC. The whole variable domain, filled in from reference TRBV30 and TRBJ2-1, reads SQTIHQWPATLVQPVGSPLSLECTVEGTSNPNLYWYRQAAGRGLQLLFYSVGIGQISSEVPQNLSASRPQDRQFILSSKKLLLSDSGFYLCAYTTGFRSYNEQFFGPGTRLTVL.

In its sample, this clonotype was seen a few times. V is TRBV4-2 and J is TRBJ1-2, with D hard to call. The CDR3 contains 14 residues. CDR1 and CDR2 (germline): LGHNA, YNFKEQ. V lost 1 base to trimming and J lost 0 bases, with 6 bases between them. CDR3 coding DNA: TGTGCCAGCAGCCAAGGGGGTGCTAACTATGGCTACACCTTC. It codes for CASSQGGANYGYTF.

This chain joins TRBV6-1 and TRBJ2-7; the match to TRBD2 covers 11 bases. V lost 6 bases to trimming and J lost 4 bases; unmatched junction nucleotides: 11. Germline CDR1 MNHNS, CDR2 SASEGT. The CDR3 contains 16 residues. CDR3 residues: CASSTLSGRAPYEQYF. CDR3 DNA sequence: TGTGCCAGCAGCACCCTTAGCGGGAGGGCCCCATACGAGCAGTACTTC.

The chain couples TRBV20-1 to TRBJ2-7; TRBD2 matches at 8 bases. J gave up 0 bases and V 5 bases, and 12 bases lay outside the gene matches. Germline V gene lookup returns CDR1 DFQATT and CDR2 SNEGSKA (reference sequence). The CDR3 runs 16 residues. CDR3 protein: CSAHPLVSGVSYEQYF. DNA of the CDR3: TGCAGTGCTCACCCGCTTGTTAGCGGGGTCTCCTACGAGCAGTACTTC.

The sample holds a few counts of this clonotype. The CDR3 loop is CASSAGTETQYF. DNA for the CDR3: TGTGCCAGCAGTGCCGGGACAGAGACCCAGTACTTC. V usage is TRBV6-1 and J usage is TRBJ2-5, with D tentatively TRBD1 or TRBD2 (5 bases each). V shed 4 bases and J shed 4 bases, with 7 bases lying between them. Germline assignment: CDR1 MNHNS and CDR2 SASEGT. The CDR3 has 12 residues.

This clonotype has a handful of counts. This chain joins TRBV7-2 and TRBJ2-1; D perhaps matches TRBD2 (6 bases). The V gene lost 3 bases and the J gene lost 5 bases, with 11 bases spanning the gap. The V gene's germline CDR1 is SGHTA and CDR2 FQGNSA. The length of the CDR3 is 14 residues. The CDR3 region has the DNA TGTGCCAGCAGCTTCATGACTAGTAACAATGAGCAGTTCTTC. As protein: CASSFMTSNNEQFF.

This clonotype has just a few counts. The genes are TRBV19 and TRBJ1-1, with TRBD1 as a possible D gene (5 bases). The V end lost 0 bases, the J end lost 14 bases, and 28 bases lay between the germline ends. Germline V lookup: CDR1 LNHDA, CDR2 SQIVND (reference sequence). This CDR3 comprises 17 residues. The CDR3 region is CASSIDPDRGHPHARFF. CDR3 DNA sequence: TGTGCCAGTAGTATAGATCCCGACCGCGGACATCCACACGCTCGGTTCTTT.

The J gene is TRBJ2-7, the V gene TRBV7-9, with TRBD2 matching over 9 bases. Trimming removed 3 bases from V and 4 bases from J; junction bases left unmatched: 7. Germline CDR1 SEHNR, CDR2 FQNEAQ (reference sequence). The CDR3 length is 15 residues. CDR3: CASSFSWTSAYEQYF. CDR3 nucleotide sequence: TGTGCCAGCAGCTTCTCTTGGACTAGCGCTTACGAGCAGTACTTC.

The chain couples TRBV6-2 or TRBV6-3 to TRBJ2-7; TRBD2 might be the D (7 bases). This CDR3 spans 15 amino acids. Germline CDR1 MNHEY, CDR2 SVGEGT. Deletions cut 7 bases from V and 1 base from J, with 17 bases between. The CDR3 sequence is CASTSSGGVSYEQYF. The DNA for the CDR3 is TGTGCCAGCACCTCGTCGGGGGGCGTATCCTACGAGCAGTACTTC.

This clonotype has a count of ten or more. V and J are TRBV7-6 and TRBJ2-2; D is unclear. Trimming removed 1 base from V and 1 base from J, with 10 bases in between. CDR1 SGHVS and CDR2 FNYEAQ come from the germline V gene. The CDR3 contains 16 residues. CDR3 in amino acids: CASSLERLENTGELFF. CDR3 DNA sequence: TGTGCCAGCAGCTTAGAGAGGTTGGAGAACACCGGGGAGCTGTTTTTT.

The sample holds a few counts of this clonotype. The chain is built from TRBV27 and TRBJ2-7, with D possibly matching TRBD1 (5 bases). This CDR3 spans 12 amino acids. Germline V CDR1 and CDR2: MNHEY, SMNVEV (reference sequence). The germline V and J ends were trimmed by 5 bases and 3 bases, with 8 bases remaining between them. The CDR3 region has the DNA TGTGCCAGCAGTGCGGACATCTACGAGCAGTACTTC. This encodes CASSADIYEQYF.

This clonotype was counted a single time. V is TRBV20-1 and J is TRBJ2-3; 11 nucleotides align to TRBD2. This CDR3 contains 13 residues. J was trimmed by 6 bases and V by 3 bases; bases with no gene match: 2. CDR1 is DFQATT and CDR2 is SNEGSKA in the germline V gene (reference sequence). In DNA form, the CDR3 reads TGCAGTGCTAGCGCTAGCGGGAGGGATACGCAGTATTTT. This sequence encodes CSASASGRDTQYF.

This chain uses TRBV10-3 with TRBJ1-3; tentative D call: TRBD1 (5 bases). Germline V gene data show CDR1 as ENHRY and CDR2 as SYGVKD. V lost 3 bases and J lost 0, with 12 bases in between. There are 16 residues in the CDR3. The CDR3, as DNA: TGTGCCATCAGTGAACGACAGACCGGCTCTGGAAACACCATATATTTT. It yields the protein CAISERQTGSGNTIYF.

For the CDR3, the DNA is TGCGCCAGCAGCCACGGACAGACGTCCGCCGGAAACACCATATATTTT. It yields the protein CASSHGQTSAGNTIYF. The chain employs TRBV4-1 and TRBJ1-3; tentatively, D is TRBD1 (6 bases). The germline V and J ends were trimmed by 3 bases and 4 bases, with 16 bases remaining between them. Germline V gene data show CDR1 as MGHRA and CDR2 as YSYEKL. The CDR3 is 16 amino acids.